This TCR beta chain was recovered during a study of T-cell reconstitution after alpha-beta-depleted transplantation in children. The table lists this clonotype with many counts. For TCRbeta, the library was prepared with unique molecular identifiers. TCRdb redid the calling of the PCR reads with MiXCR, one entry per CDR3 protein. This table holds roughly 190,000 distinct CDR3 sequences, 14% to 15% found once. The sequence was obtained from a human donor who donated a stem cell graft to a child with acute lymphoblastic leukemia. The sample consisted of PBMCs from the stem cell graft donor, taken from the stem cell graft.

CDR3 amino acids: CASSQTTGGNSPLHF. DNA of the CDR3: TGTGCCAGCAGCCAGACCACAGGGGGTAATTCACCCCTCCACTTT. The chain uses TRBV6-1 and TRBJ1-6, with TRBD1 matching over 8 bases. CDR1 and CDR2 (germline): MNHNS, SASEGT. Trimming at V came to 6 bases and at J to 6 bases, leaving 7 bases not matched to a gene. This CDR3 spans 15 amino acids.